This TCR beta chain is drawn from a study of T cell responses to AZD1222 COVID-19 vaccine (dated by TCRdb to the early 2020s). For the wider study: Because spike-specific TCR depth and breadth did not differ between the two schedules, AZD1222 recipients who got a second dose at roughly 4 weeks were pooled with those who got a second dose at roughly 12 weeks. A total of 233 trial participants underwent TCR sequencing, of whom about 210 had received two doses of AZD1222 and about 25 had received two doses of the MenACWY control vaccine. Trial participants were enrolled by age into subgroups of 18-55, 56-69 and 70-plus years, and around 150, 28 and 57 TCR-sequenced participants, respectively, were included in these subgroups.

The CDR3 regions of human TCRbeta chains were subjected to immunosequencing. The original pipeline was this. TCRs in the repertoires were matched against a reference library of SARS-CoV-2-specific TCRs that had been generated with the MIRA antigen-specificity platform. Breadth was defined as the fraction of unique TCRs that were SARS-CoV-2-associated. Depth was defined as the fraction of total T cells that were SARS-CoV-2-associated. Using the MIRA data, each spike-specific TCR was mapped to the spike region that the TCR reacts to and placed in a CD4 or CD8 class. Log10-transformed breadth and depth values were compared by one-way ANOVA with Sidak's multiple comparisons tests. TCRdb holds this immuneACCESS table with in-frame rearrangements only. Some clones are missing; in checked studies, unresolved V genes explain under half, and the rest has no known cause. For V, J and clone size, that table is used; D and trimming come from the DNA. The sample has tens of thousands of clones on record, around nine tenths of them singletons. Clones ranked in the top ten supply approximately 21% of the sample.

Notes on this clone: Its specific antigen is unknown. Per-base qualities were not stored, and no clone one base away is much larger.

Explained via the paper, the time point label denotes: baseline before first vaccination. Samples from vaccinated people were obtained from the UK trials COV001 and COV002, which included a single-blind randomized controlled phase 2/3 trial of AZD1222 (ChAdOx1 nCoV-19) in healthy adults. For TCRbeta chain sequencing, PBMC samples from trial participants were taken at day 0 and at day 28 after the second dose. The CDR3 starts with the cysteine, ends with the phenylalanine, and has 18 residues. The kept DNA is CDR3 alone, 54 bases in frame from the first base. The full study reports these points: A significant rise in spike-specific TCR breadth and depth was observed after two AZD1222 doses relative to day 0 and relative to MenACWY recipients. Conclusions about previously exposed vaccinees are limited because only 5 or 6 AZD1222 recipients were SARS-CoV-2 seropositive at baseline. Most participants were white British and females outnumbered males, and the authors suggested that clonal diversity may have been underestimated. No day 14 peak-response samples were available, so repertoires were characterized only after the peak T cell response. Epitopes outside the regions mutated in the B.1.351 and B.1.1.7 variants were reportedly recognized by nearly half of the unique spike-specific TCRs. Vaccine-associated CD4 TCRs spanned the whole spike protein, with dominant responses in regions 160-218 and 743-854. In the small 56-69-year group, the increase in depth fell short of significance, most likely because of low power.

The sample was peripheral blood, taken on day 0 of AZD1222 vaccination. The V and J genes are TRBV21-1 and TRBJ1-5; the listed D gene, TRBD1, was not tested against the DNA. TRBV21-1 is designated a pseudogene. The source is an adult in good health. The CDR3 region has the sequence CASSILGTGDSVNQPQHF. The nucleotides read TGTGCCAGCAGCATCTTAGGGACAGGGGACTCCGTCAATCAGCCCCAGCATTTT.